The rows below give T cell receptor beta chains drawn from one sample of a study of CD8+ T cells in alopecia areata. The assay was immunoSEQ multiplex PCR, and TCRdb's table has in-frame clones only and misses some. The sample contains some 180,000 clones, roughly 59% of which appear only once. Here the sequenced sample was CD4+ T cells sorted from blood, taken at week 0. These receptors originate from a human donor with alopecia areata. Both conserved end residues are part of each CDR3.

J: TRBJ2-7
V: TRBV30
CDR3: CAWSVSRLYEQYF

J: TRBJ2-3
V: TRBV29-1
CDR3: CSVEDPLAGGNTDTQYF

J: TRBJ2-7
V: TRBV7-2
CDR3: CASSSRVGFEQYF

J: TRBJ2-1
V: TRBV10-3
CDR3: CAISEFQKDYNEQFF

J: TRBJ1-5
V: TRBV4-1
CDR3: CASSQAPVGNQPQHF

J: TRBJ2-1
V: TRBV15
CDR3: CATSKGGSYNEQFF

J: TRBJ2-1
V: TRBV27
CDR3: CASSLGFSSNEQFF

J: TRBJ2-6
V: TRBV29-1
CDR3: CSVDPPGGATGANVLTF

J: TRBJ1-5
V: TRBV29-1
CDR3: CSVVIQGSNQPQHF

J: TRBJ2-1
V: TRBV12-5
CDR3: CASGSFKGSSYNEQFF

J: TRBJ2-3
V: TRBV6-1
CDR3: CASSQTDTQYF

J: TRBJ1-2
V: TRBV6-1
CDR3: CASVRQGAVYGYTF

J: TRBJ2-6
V: TRBV18
CDR3: CASSRDSGANVLTF